This entry lists 32 T cell receptor beta chains sequenced from one sample in a study of graft-versus-host responses after intestinal transplantation. The protocol was immunoSEQ multiplex PCR, while the TCRdb copy is restricted to in-frame clones and leaves out a portion. This table has around 19,000 clones, 35% to 40% appearing once. Sequenced here: alloreactive CD4+ T cells from a mixed lymphocyte reaction culture, sampled before transplantation. Subset here: CFSE-low proliferating T cells sorted from approximately 6-day pre-transplant mixed lymphocyte reaction (GvH or HvG direction). The receptors come from a human patient who was an organ donor for intestinal transplantation.

The chain is built from TRBV6-1 and TRBJ2-2; D is ambiguous. The germline V gene has CDR1 MNHNS and CDR2 SASEGT. The CDR3 spans 12 residues. Trimming pared 8 bases from V and 3 bases from J, leaving 7 bases between. Here the CDR3 reads CASSGYTGELFF. In DNA form, the CDR3 reads TGTGCCAGCTCTGGGTACACCGGGGAGCTGTTTTTT.

This chain links TRBV5-1 with TRBJ2-1, with TRBD1 matching over 7 bases. Germline loops: CDR1 SGHRS, CDR2 YFSETQ. Trimming took 3 bases from V and 10 from J; bases not matched to a gene: 4. This CDR3 region has 12 residues. In DNA form, the CDR3 reads TGCGCCAGCAGCTGGCAGGGGGACGAGCAGTTCTTC. Translation gives CASSWQGDEQFF. Combining the CDR3 with reference TRBV5-1 and TRBJ2-1 gives the whole variable domain KAGVTQTPRYLIKTRGQQVTLSCSPISGHRSVSWYQQTPGQGLQFLFEYFSETQRNKGNFPGRFSGRQFSNSRSEMNVSTLELGDSALYLCASSWQGDEQFFGPGTRLTVL.

This clone was seen more than once but under ten times. The genes are TRBV28 and TRBJ2-2; 8 nucleotides line up with TRBD1. There are 16 residues in the CDR3. The germline gives CDR1 MDHEN, CDR2 SYDVKM. The trim removed 5 bases at V and 2 bases at J, leaving 7 bases unmatched. The CDR3 reads CASSLWTGKNTGELFF. The CDR3 DNA reads TGTGCCAGCAGTCTTTGGACAGGGAAAAACACCGGGGAGCTGTTTTTT.

The chain couples TRBV5-4 to TRBJ2-3; TRBD2 matches 12 bases. With V trimmed by 4 bases and J by 4 bases, 4 bases remained unmatched. Germline CDR1 is SGHNT and CDR2 is YYREEE (reference sequence). The CDR3 is made up of 15 amino acids. CDR3 sequence: CASSVLAGGPDTQYF. In DNA form, the CDR3 reads TGTGCCAGCAGCGTACTAGCGGGAGGACCAGATACGCAGTATTTT. Using reference TRBV5-4 and TRBJ2-3 for the parts outside the CDR3, the full variable domain is ETGVTQSPTHLIKTRGQQVTLRCSSQSGHNTVSWYQQALGQGPQFIFQYYREEENGRGNFPPRFSGLQFPNYSSELNVNALELDDSALYLCASSVLAGGPDTQYFGPGTRLTVL.

The chain uses TRBV28 and TRBJ2-7; 7 bases fit TRBD1. Losses at the gene ends were 6 bases for V and 3 bases for J; bases not matched to a gene: 11. This CDR3 comprises 15 residues. The germline V gene has CDR1 MDHEN and CDR2 SYDVKM. The CDR3 here is CASRPPGGPHYEQYF. In DNA form, the CDR3 reads TGTGCCAGCAGACCCCCAGGGGGTCCTCACTACGAGCAGTACTTC. The full variable domain, with the rest looked up from reference TRBV28 and TRBJ2-7, is DVKVTQSSRYLVKRTGEKVFLECVQDMDHENMFWYRQDPGLGLRLIYFSYDVKMKEKGDIPEGYSVSREKKERFSLILESASTNQTSMYLCASRPPGGPHYEQYFGPGTRLTVT.

V usage is TRBV6-5 and J usage is TRBJ2-5; the D is unclear. Germline V CDR1 and CDR2: MNHEY, SVGAGI. The V gene lost 2 bases and the J gene lost 2 bases, with 9 bases spanning the gap. CDR3 length: 14 amino acids. The CDR3: CASSYRSSQETQYF. In DNA form, the CDR3 reads TGTGCCAGCAGTTACCGCAGCTCGCAAGAGACCCAGTACTTC.

This clone was counted once. V is TRBV30 and J is TRBJ2-3, with a possible D match to TRBD1 (6 bases). The CDR3 covers 15 residues. The germline V gene encodes CDR1 GTSNPN and CDR2 SVGIG (reference sequence). Trimming shortened V by 1 base and J by 3 bases, and 14 bases separated the two germline ends. The CDR3 spells CAWSAQDRRTDTQYF. For the CDR3, the DNA is TGTGCCTGGAGTGCCCAGGACAGAAGAACAGATACGCAGTATTTT.

This clone is medium-sized in the sample. The chain is built from TRBV5-6 and TRBJ2-7, with TRBD1 as a possible D gene (5 bases). Trimming cost V 1 base and J 2 bases, with 10 bases left between them. The CDR3 length is 14 residues. Germline CDR1 is SGHDT and CDR2 is YYEEEE. The CDR3 protein is CASSLSGPPYEQYF. The DNA of the CDR3 is TGTGCCAGCAGCTTGTCAGGGCCCCCCTACGAGCAGTACTTC.

This clone was detected once. This chain connects TRBV10-3 to TRBJ2-5; TRBD2 is a possible D gene (6 bases). The CDR3 totals 17 residues. The ends were cut back, 0 bases at V and 0 bases at J, with 14 bases in the middle. Germline assignment: CDR1 ENHRY and CDR2 SYGVKD. The CDR3: CAISESTGGSYQETQYF. The CDR3 region has the DNA TGTGCCATCAGTGAGTCGACCGGGGGATCGTACCAAGAGACCCAGTACTTC.

The gene calls are TRBV9 and TRBJ2-5, with 7 positions matching TRBD2. The DNA end is a closer match to TRBJ2-7, so the J assignment may be wrong. Germline loops: CDR1 SGDLS, CDR2 YYNGEE. The CDR3 length is 16 residues. The chain's CDR3 is CASSVGGGLSSYEQYF. The CDR3 DNA reads as TGTGCCAGCAGCGTAGGGGGAGGGCTTTCCTCCTACGAGCAGTACTTC.

By sample share, this clone is medium-sized (0.01 to 0.1%). The CDR3 nucleotides read TGTGCCAGCAGGAGGGACGGACCCTACGAGCAGTACTTC. Amino acids: CASRRDGPYEQYF. This chain uses TRBV2 with TRBJ2-7; D might be TRBD1 or TRBD2, each matching 5 bases. The CDR3 runs to 13 residues. V lost 6 bases, J lost 2 bases, and 11 bases lay in between. CDR1 and CDR2 from the germline V gene are SNHLY and FYNNEI.

This clone occurred a few times. The chain uses TRBV6-1 and TRBJ2-7; 12 bases agree with TRBD2. CDR1 and CDR2 from the germline V gene are MNHNS and SASEGT. The J segment lost 6 bases and the V segment lost 6 bases, leaving 6 bases of the junction unmatched. This CDR3 is built from 14 residues. CDR3 sequence (DNA): TGTGCCAGCAGCCGACTAGCGGGAGCTGGCGAGCAGTACTTC. The encoded protein is CASSRLAGAGEQYF.

This clone was counted a few times. This chain links TRBV21-1 with TRBJ1-2; the table calls TRBD1, which could not be checked here. TRBV21-1 is a documented pseudogene. The CDR3 has 15 amino acids. The CDR3 spells CASSKADRGFDGYTF. CDR3 sequence (DNA): TGTGCCAGCAGCAAAGCGGACAGGGGATTCGATGGCTACACCTTC.

This clone was detected a few times. The rearrangement uses TRBV5-1 and TRBJ2-3, with D perhaps being TRBD1 or TRBD2 (5 bases each). With 0 bases removed from V and 4 bases from J, the gap between germline ends came to 12 bases. CDR3 size: 15 residues. Germline V gene sequence: CDR1 SGHRS, CDR2 YFSETQ. CDR3 loop: CASSLAGTVPDTQYF. CDR3 nucleotide sequence: TGCGCCAGCAGCTTGGCCGGGACGGTACCAGATACGCAGTATTTT.

The chain links TRBV12-5 to TRBJ1-1; TRBD1 might be the D (5 bases). Germline assignment: CDR1 LGHNT and CDR2 FRNRAP. The CDR3 sequence is 16 residues long. Trimming stripped 3 bases from V and 4 bases from J, with 18 bases between. CDR3 sequence reads: CASGFYPRDRSTEAFF. Written as DNA, the CDR3 is TGTGCTAGTGGTTTTTATCCCCGCGACAGATCCACTGAAGCTTTCTTT.

In its sample, this clone was seen a few times. V is TRBV5-4 and J is TRBJ1-2; no clear D gene. CDR1 and CDR2 from the germline V gene are SGHNT and YYREEE (reference sequence). V shed 0 bases and J shed 2 bases, with 5 bases lying between them. The CDR3 contains 13 residues. CDR3 bases: TGTGCCAGCAGCTTGGGCCAGAACTATGGCTACACCTTC. Residues: CASSLGQNYGYTF.

The chain employs TRBV15 and TRBJ1-3, with 9 nucleotides matching TRBD1. The CDR3 contains 15 residues. V dropped 2 bases and J dropped 8; count of bases not matched to a gene: 7. CDR1 and CDR2 from the germline V gene are LNHNV and YYDKDF (reference sequence). In DNA, the CDR3 is TGTGCCACCAGCAGATCCGGGACAGGGATAGACACCATATATTTT. This gives the protein CATSRSGTGIDTIYF.

V and J are TRBV11-2 and TRBJ1-1; 10 bases are shared with TRBD1. The CDR3 runs 15 residues. After removal of 5 bases from V and 7 bases from J, the junction contained 10 bases not matched to a gene. From germline, CDR1 is SGHAT and CDR2 FQNNGV. CDR3 bases: TGTGCCAGCAGCCCTTTTTCAAGGACAGGGGGTGAAGCTTTCTTT. Translating it yields CASSPFSRTGGEAFF.

The chain combines TRBV5-1 with TRBJ1-2; 7 nucleotides match TRBD1. Per germline, CDR1 SGHRS and CDR2 YFSETQ. J lost 2 bases, V lost 3 bases, and 4 bases had no gene match. This CDR3 region has 14 residues. In DNA form, the CDR3 reads TGCGCCAGCAGCTCGACAGGGTTAAACTATGGCTACACCTTC. It yields the protein CASSSTGLNYGYTF.

This clone appeared a single time. The rearrangement uses TRBV9 and TRBJ1-5, with a possible D match to TRBD1 (6 bases). The CDR3 is 14 amino acids. From germline, CDR1 is SGDLS and CDR2 YYNGEE. V was pared by 0 bases and J by 9 bases, with 13 bases between. The CDR3 nucleotides read TGTGCCAGCAGCGTAGAGGGGGGGGGATCGCCCCAGCATTTT. This gives the protein CASSVEGGGSPQHF.

The CDR3 sequence is CASSSDWTDTQYF. In nucleotides, the CDR3 is TGTGCCAGCAGCTCGGACTGGACAGATACGCAGTATTTT. The V call is TRBV5-4, the J call TRBJ2-3; the D gene is possibly TRBD2 (5 bases). This CDR3 region has 13 residues. Germline values: CDR1 SGHNT, CDR2 YYREEE (reference sequence). V gave up 3 bases and J gave up 3 bases, with 8 bases separating them.

V and J are TRBV18 and TRBJ2-1, with a tentative D call TRBD2 (5 bases). V was clipped by 3 bases and J by 1 base, with 13 bases between them. The germline V gene encodes CDR1 KGHSH and CDR2 LQKENI. The CDR3 totals 16 residues. The CDR3 protein is CASSPTVGDSYNEQFF. As DNA, the CDR3 is TGTGCCAGCTCACCCACCGTCGGGGATTCCTACAATGAGCAGTTCTTC.

The V gene is TRBV10-3, the J gene TRBJ2-7; TRBD2 matches at 8 bases. The germline V gene encodes CDR1 ENHRY and CDR2 SYGVKD. The CDR3 extends over 13 amino acids. Trimming took 3 bases from V and 2 from J; bases not matched to a gene: 0. The CDR3 reads CAISDGRAYEQYF. The CDR3 nucleotides are TGTGCCATCAGTGACGGGAGGGCCTACGAGCAGTACTTC.

This clone is labeled as medium-sized. The rearrangement links TRBV28 to TRBJ2-7; D uncertain. The V end lost 4 bases, the J end lost 6 bases, and 10 bases lay between the germline ends. Germline CDR1 and CDR2: MDHEN and SYDVKM. This CDR3 is built from 12 residues. In nucleotides, the CDR3 is TGTGCCAGCAGTTCCCGACCCACCGAGCAGTACTTC. Amino acids: CASSSRPTEQYF.

This chain connects TRBV27 to TRBJ2-3; TRBD2 is a possible D gene (6 bases). V was shortened by 4 bases and J by 2 bases, with 13 bases between the two germline ends. The CDR3 has 15 residues. CDR1 MNHEY and CDR2 SMNVEV come from the germline V gene (reference sequence). This chain's CDR3 is CASSSRRGLTDTQYF. In DNA form, the CDR3 reads TGTGCCAGCAGTTCTAGACGGGGACTCACAGATACGCAGTATTTT.

The chain has TRBV5-1 and TRBJ2-3; 9 nucleotides align to TRBD1. Unmatched junction bases numbered 6, after V lost 4 bases and J lost 6 bases. The germline CDR1 and CDR2 sequences are SGHRS and YFSETQ. The length of the CDR3 is 14 residues. The CDR3 DNA is TGCGCCAGCAGCATACAGGGGGCTCATGATACGCAGTATTTT. Translating it yields CASSIQGAHDTQYF.

The chain carries TRBV2 and TRBJ1-1; D may be TRBD1 (6 bases). The CDR3 sequence is 13 residues long. The V gene's germline CDR1 is SNHLY and CDR2 FYNNEI. V was trimmed by 4 bases and J by 4 bases, leaving 10 bases between them. CDR3 region: CASSVGGPTEAFF. The CDR3 DNA sequence: TGTGCCAGCAGTGTAGGGGGGCCCACTGAAGCTTTCTTT.

The chain carries TRBV5-1 and TRBJ2-3; D possibly corresponds to TRBD1 (6 bases). CDR1 is SGHRS and CDR2 is YFSETQ in the germline V gene. The CDR3 length is 16 residues. Trimming removed 0 bases at V and 0 bases at J, with 11 bases between. In DNA, the CDR3 is TGCGCCAGCAGCTTGGTACAGGGCACTAGCACAGATACGCAGTATTTT. Translated, it gives CASSLVQGTSTDTQYF.

This clone was counted only a few times. The chain has TRBV6-6 and TRBJ2-7; 7 positions agree with TRBD2. This CDR3 is built from 15 residues. The V gene end was trimmed by 2 bases and the J gene end by 7 bases; junction bases not matched to a gene: 11. Germline values: CDR1 MNHNY, CDR2 SVGAGI (reference sequence). The CDR3 sequence: CASSYRKQAGWEQYF. CDR3 bases: TGTGCCAGCAGTTACCGTAAACAAGCGGGATGGGAGCAGTACTTC.

This clone has a count of ten or more. This chain uses TRBV5-1 with TRBJ1-1; D perhaps matches TRBD1 (6 bases). The germline V gene has CDR1 SGHRS and CDR2 YFSETQ. Trimming took 0 bases from V and 5 from J, leaving 11 bases between them. This CDR3 contains 14 residues. In DNA, the CDR3 is TGCGCCAGCAGCTTGGGTCCGGGGGCGACTGAAGCTTTCTTT. The encoded protein is CASSLGPGATEAFF.

This clone was seen only a few times. This CDR3 is CASSLLVSGFSYEQYF. The DNA for the CDR3 is TGTGCCAGCAGCTTACTAGTTAGCGGGTTCTCCTACGAGCAGTACTTC. This sequence joins TRBV7-2 and TRBJ2-7; 7 bases fit TRBD2. Germline V lookup: CDR1 SGHTA, CDR2 FQGNSA. Trimming removed 2 bases from V and 0 bases from J; junction bases left unmatched: 7. The CDR3 is made up of 16 amino acids.

This clone showed up just a few times. The gene calls are TRBV18 and TRBJ1-3; D call uncertain. Germline CDR1 and CDR2: KGHSH and LQKENI. The CDR3 loop spans 17 amino acids. Trimming removed 2 bases from V and 0 bases from J, with 14 bases in between. CDR3 bases: TGTGCCAGCTCACCAAAAGGCGGGTTACTCTCTGGAAACACCATATATTTT. As protein: CASSPKGGLLSGNTIYF.